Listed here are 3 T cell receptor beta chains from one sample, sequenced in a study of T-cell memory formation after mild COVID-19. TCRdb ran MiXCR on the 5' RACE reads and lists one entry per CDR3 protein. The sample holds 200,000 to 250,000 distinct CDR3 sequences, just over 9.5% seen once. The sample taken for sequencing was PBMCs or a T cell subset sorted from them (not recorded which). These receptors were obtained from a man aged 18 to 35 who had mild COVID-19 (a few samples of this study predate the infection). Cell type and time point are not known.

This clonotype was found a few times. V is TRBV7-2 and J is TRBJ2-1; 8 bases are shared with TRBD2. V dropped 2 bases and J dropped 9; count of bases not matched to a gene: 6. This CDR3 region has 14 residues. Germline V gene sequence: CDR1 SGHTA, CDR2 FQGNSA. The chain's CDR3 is CASSLYRGGGEQFF. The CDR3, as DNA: TGTGCCAGCAGCTTATATCGGGGGGGAGGTGAGCAGTTCTTC.

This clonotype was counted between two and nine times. CDR3 region: CASTLTGVFNEQFF. CDR3 DNA: TGTGCCAGCACCCTGACAGGGGTCTTCAATGAGCAGTTCTTC. This chain uses TRBV7-8 with TRBJ2-1; 8 bases fit TRBD1. The CDR3 sequence is 14 residues long. CDR1 and CDR2 from the germline V gene are SGHVS and FQNEAQ. V lost 7 bases, J lost 6 bases, and 8 bases stayed unmatched.

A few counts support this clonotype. The chain's CDR3 is CASSQPGSPLHF. The CDR3, as DNA: TGTGCCAGCTCGCAGCCAGGATCACCCCTCCACTTT. The V call is TRBV18, the J call TRBJ1-6; D is unclear. Germline V gene data show CDR1 as KGHSH and CDR2 as LQKENI. Trimming cost V 6 bases and J 10 bases, with 10 bases left between them. The CDR3 contains 12 residues.